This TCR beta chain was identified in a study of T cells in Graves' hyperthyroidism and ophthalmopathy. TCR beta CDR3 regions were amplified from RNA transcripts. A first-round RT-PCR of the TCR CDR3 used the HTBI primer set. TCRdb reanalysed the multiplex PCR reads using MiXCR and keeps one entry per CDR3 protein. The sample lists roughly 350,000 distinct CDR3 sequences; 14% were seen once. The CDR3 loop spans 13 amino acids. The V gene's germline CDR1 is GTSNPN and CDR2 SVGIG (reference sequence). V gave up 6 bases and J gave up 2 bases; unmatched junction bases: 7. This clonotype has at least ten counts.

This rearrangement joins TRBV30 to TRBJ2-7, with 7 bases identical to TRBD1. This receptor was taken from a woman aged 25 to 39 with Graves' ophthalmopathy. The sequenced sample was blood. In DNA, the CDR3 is TGTGCCTGCCTAGCACAGGGGCCCTACGAGCAGTACTTC. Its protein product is CACLAQGPYEQYF.